Below, 6 T cell receptor beta chains from the same sample are listed, as sequenced in a study of blood T cell repertoires in COVID-19. Clones were read by immunoSEQ multiplex PCR, and TCRdb kept only the in-frame ones, dropping some. The sample has 120,000 to 150,000 clones, 88% seen once; the top ten hold approximately 2.5%. The sequenced sample was peripheral blood. The source is a human donor with COVID-19, enrolled during active disease. The donor label of this sample is uncertain.

V and J are TRBV5-1 and TRBJ2-3; TRBD1 aligns across 7 bases. The germline V gene has CDR1 SGHRS and CDR2 YFSETQ. The CDR3 covers 13 residues. Germline trimming cut 4 bases from V and 4 bases from J; bases unmatched to any gene: 3. Here the CDR3 DNA reads TGCGCCAGCAGCGCCACAGGGGCAGATACGCAGTATTTT. Its protein is CASSATGADTQYF.

The rearrangement links TRBV6-5 to TRBJ2-7; 8 bases are shared with TRBD1. After removal of 7 bases from V and 5 bases from J, the junction contained 10 bases not matched to a gene. The CDR3 sequence is 14 residues long. In germline, CDR1 is MNHEY, CDR2 SVGAGI. CDR3 loop: CASTRGTGAHEQYF. Here the CDR3 DNA reads TGTGCCAGCACCCGCGGGACAGGCGCTCACGAGCAGTACTTC.

The rearrangement links TRBV6-5 to TRBJ1-2, with 7 bases identical to TRBD1. The CDR3 consists of 13 residues. The germline V gene encodes CDR1 MNHEY and CDR2 SVGAGI. The J segment lost 1 base and the V segment lost 8 bases, leaving 4 bases of the junction unmatched. In DNA form, the CDR3 reads TGTGCCAGCCGGACAGGTGTTAACTATGGCTACACCTTC. Translating it yields CASRTGVNYGYTF.

The CDR3, as DNA: TGTGCCAGCATCGTACAGGGCGCCTTGAATGGCTACACCTTC. It encodes CASIVQGALNGYTF. J is TRBJ1-2 and V is TRBV28; D perhaps matches TRBD1 (6 bases). Trimming took off 7 bases at V and 6 bases at J, with 18 bases between the two ends. This CDR3 is 14 amino acids long. The V gene's germline CDR1 is MDHEN and CDR2 SYDVKM.

The V call is TRBV5-1, the J call TRBJ2-1, with D perhaps TRBD1 (6 bases). Looked up from germline, CDR1 is SGHRS and CDR2 is YFSETQ. The CDR3 loop spans 19 amino acids. Between the trimmed V and J ends, which lost 2 bases and 5 bases, there was a span of 26 bases. The CDR3 sequence: CASSFSTGQVGETDNEQFF. CDR3 coding DNA: TGCGCCAGCAGCTTTAGTACGGGACAAGTAGGGGAAACGGACAATGAGCAGTTCTTC.

The genes are TRBV5-1 and TRBJ1-1; no firm D call. The V gene lost 0 bases and the J gene lost 0 bases, with 9 bases spanning the gap. The CDR3 is 15 residues long. Per germline, CDR1 SGHRS and CDR2 YFSETQ. DNA for the CDR3: TGCGCCAGCAGCTTGGTCGGGAGGGTGAACACTGAAGCTTTCTTT. Its protein product is CASSLVGRVNTEAFF.